The TCR beta chain described here comes from a study of blood T cell repertoires in COVID-19. On the study more broadly: The study drew acute and convalescent COVID-19 samples from the United States, Italy and Spain. PBMCs, B-cell-depleted T cells, or T cells were the source of the cDNA or gDNA that made up the material.

The protocol was immunoSEQ multiplex PCR, while the TCRdb copy is restricted to in-frame clones and leaves out a portion. The sample lists around 53,000 clones, approximately 84% occurring once. CDR1 is SQVTM and CDR2 is ANQGSEA in the germline V gene. J lost 4 bases, V lost 1 base, and 9 bases had no gene match. The CDR3 spans 16 residues. The specimen was peripheral blood. The chain uses TRBV29-1 and TRBJ2-5; 10 bases map to TRBD2. This sequence originates from a man aged 65-85 years with active COVID-19. The CDR3 protein is CSVEGIAGGRGETQYF. The CDR3 DNA follows: TGCAGCGTTGAAGGGATAGCGGGAGGACGGGGAGAGACCCAGTACTTC.